Here is one T cell receptor beta chain with its context. Its target antigen remains unknown. It has no much larger one-base neighbor in the sample; base qualities were not kept. The data stem from a study of shared clonotypes between healthy human individuals (dated by TCRdb to 2020 to 2021). Broadly, across the study: The cohort included three men and a couple of women between 18 and 49 years of age. For each donor, CD4 naive and CD4 memory were each given three plates, CD8 naive was given two plates, and CD8 memory was given one plate. To estimate repertoire size and how much clonotypes are shared between individuals, the study performed deep sequencing of blood TCR repertoires from about 5 healthy adults. Different laboratories and diverse techniques were used to prepare libraries and sequence TCR repertoires, to increase sequencing depth and limit assay-specific biases. Leukapheresis yielded between about 0.85 and 9 billion PBMCs per donor. The full study reports these points: Across four donors, 4.5% to 6.5% of naive CD4, approximately 3.6% of naive CD8, about 2% of memory CD4, and about 0.44% of memory CD8 clonotypes were shared. Rarefaction of sorted-subset datasets indicated incomplete sequencing despite the large sequencing depth. Sampling was restricted to blood, and TCR repertoires in tissues likely differ from the TCR repertoires found in blood. Higher generation probabilities were observed for clonotypes shared by all four sorted-subset donors than for non-shared clonotypes. Larger estimated clonotype richness was generally found for naive subsets than for memory subsets. The genetic and exposure-history diversity represented was limited by the small number of donors. Pairwise subsampling indicated that sequencing depth was expected to affect the degree of clonotype sharing among donors.

Using the deep immunoSEQ assay, TCR CDR3 regions were amplified from genomic DNA by multiplex PCR. Extracted genomic DNA from each cell subset was spread evenly across all wells of several immunoSEQ 96-well plates, with each plate serving as a replicate. For sorted subsets, approximately 190 ng of genomic DNA, equivalent to roughly 33,000 T cell genomes, went into each replicate PCR. Purified libraries were quantified with a Qubit 3.0 fluorometer, sized on a Bioanalyzer 2100, and re-quantified with the KAPA Library Quantification kit. Every immunoSEQ 96-well plate was sequenced on a separate single-read 150-cycle Illumina NextSeq 550 flow cell. Processing in the source paper ran as follows. Because only junctional sequences without quality scores were contained in the immunoSEQ output, filtering matching that applied to full-length reads could not be performed. To assign V/J genes and CDR3, sequences were annotated against IMGT germline references using PyIR, a Python wrapper for IgBLAST v1.9. Reads were filtered out if the reads had weak V/J assignments (E-value above 1e-6), no CDR3, stop codons, out-of-frame junctions, or ambiguous translated residues. A V3J clonotype was defined by an identical inferred V gene, J gene, and CDR3 amino acid sequence. Percentage overlap between repertoires was calculated by dividing the number of shared unique clonotypes by the size of the smaller repertoire. Richness of each repertoire was evaluated using RTK rarefaction, the Chao1 estimator, and Recon v2.1 estimates of unobserved clonotypes. OLGA was used to compute generation probabilities for all TCRbeta clonotypes that the gDNA method yielded from four donors. The clones in this table, taken by TCRdb from immuneACCESS, are in-frame only. Not every clone is retained; where verified, under half of the shortfall comes from an unresolved V gene, and the cause of the rest is unknown. V, J and clone size derive from that table, while D and trimming were established from the DNA sequence. The sample table contains about 1 million clones; only one count was recorded for 70% to 80% of them. The ten largest account for more than 0.45% of the sample.

Donors were healthy HIV-negative adults with no recently reported acute infections or vaccinations. Every donor was a Caucasian adult living in Nashville, Tennessee, USA. CD4+ T cells were enriched by magnetic negative selection, after which naive cells were positively selected on CD45RA and the negative fraction was taken as the memory subset. Blood was collected by leukapheresis, and PBMCs were isolated by Ficoll-Histopaque density gradient centrifugation and then cryopreserved in liquid nitrogen vapor phase. Analytical flow cytometry was used to check the purity and quantity of each magnetically sorted T cell population. Genomic DNA was isolated from each sorted fraction and quantified by UV absorbance on a Nanodrop 2000c. V loses 4 bases at its end and J loses 9 bases; junction bases beyond the gene matches: 6. The CDR3 holds 15 amino acids from the cysteine to the phenylalanine. This entry keeps only the CDR3 DNA: 45 bases, framed from base 1. CDR1 SGHTA and CDR2 FQGNSA were looked up in the germline V gene.

The V and J genes are TRBV7-2 and TRBJ2-1, and 13 junction bases match TRBD2. The sequenced sample consisted of memory CD4+ T cells from PBMCs. What the cell subset or site label conveys for this sample: CD45RA-negative fraction. This TCR derives from a man aged 18 to 30 in good health. Some clones in this sample may be carry-over from other donors' samples. The CDR3: CASSSTSGRAGEQFF. Here is the DNA: TGTGCCAGCAGCTCAACTAGCGGGAGGGCCGGTGAGCAGTTCTTC.